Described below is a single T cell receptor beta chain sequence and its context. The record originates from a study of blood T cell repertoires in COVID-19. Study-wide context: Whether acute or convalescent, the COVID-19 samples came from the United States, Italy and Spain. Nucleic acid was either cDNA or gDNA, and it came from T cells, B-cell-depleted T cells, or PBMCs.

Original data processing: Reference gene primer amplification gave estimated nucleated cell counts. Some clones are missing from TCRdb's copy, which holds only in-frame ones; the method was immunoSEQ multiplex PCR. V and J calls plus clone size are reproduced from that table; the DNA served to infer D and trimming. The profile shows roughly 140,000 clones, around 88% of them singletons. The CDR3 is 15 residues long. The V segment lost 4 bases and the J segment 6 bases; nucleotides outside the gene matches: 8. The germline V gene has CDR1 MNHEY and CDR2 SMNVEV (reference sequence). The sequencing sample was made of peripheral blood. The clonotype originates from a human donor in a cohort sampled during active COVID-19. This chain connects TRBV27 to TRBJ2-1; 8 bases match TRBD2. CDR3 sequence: CASSWGSGGGNEQFF. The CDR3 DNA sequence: TGTGCCAGCAGTTGGGGTTCCGGGGGGGGCAATGAGCAGTTCTTC.